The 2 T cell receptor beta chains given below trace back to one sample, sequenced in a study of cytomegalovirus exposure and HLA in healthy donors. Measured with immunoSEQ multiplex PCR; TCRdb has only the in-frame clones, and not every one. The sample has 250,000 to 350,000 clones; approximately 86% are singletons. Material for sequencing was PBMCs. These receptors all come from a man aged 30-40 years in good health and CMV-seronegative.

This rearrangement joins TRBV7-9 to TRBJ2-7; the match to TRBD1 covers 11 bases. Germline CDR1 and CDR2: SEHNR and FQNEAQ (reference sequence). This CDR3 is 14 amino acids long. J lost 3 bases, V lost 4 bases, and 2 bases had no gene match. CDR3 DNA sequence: TGTGCCAGCAGCTCGGACAGGGGGCTCTACGAGCAGTACTTC. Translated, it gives CASSSDRGLYEQYF.

The chain's CDR3 is CASSSQAGVGTDTQYF. In DNA, the CDR3 is TGTGCCAGCAGCTCCCAAGCGGGGGTGGGGACAGATACGCAGTATTTT. The chain carries TRBV7-2 and TRBJ2-3; 8 nucleotides match TRBD2. Trimming at V came to 4 bases and at J to 3 bases, leaving 9 bases not matched to a gene. The CDR3 is 16 residues long. The germline V gene encodes CDR1 SGHTA and CDR2 FQGNSA.